The rows below give T cell receptor beta chains drawn from one sample of a study of T cell clonotyping in hematopoietic cell transplantation. The table came from immunoSEQ multiplex PCR; TCRdb's copy has only in-frame clones and leaves some out. This sample has about 10,000 clones, with roughly 87% found just once. Sequenced here: peripheral blood mononuclear cells, sampled before stem cell transplant. The receptors were gathered from a woman in her fifties or sixties with acute myeloid leukemia. Some clones in this sample may be carry-over from other donors' samples. Both conserved end residues are trimmed from each CDR3.

>TRBJ2-1|TRBV29-1
SVGGGSNEQF
>TRBJ1-2|TRBV19
ASSPGRVIHGYT
>TRBJ1-1|TRBV27
ASSLSQGGGTEAF
>TRBJ1-2|TRBV28
AVGSGAANYGYT
>TRBJ2-2|TRBV2
ASKRESAGELF
>TRBJ2-1|TRBV27
ASSTDSYNEQF
>TRBJ2-4|TRBV19
ASSPPGGRPHIQY
>TRBJ2-1|TRBV19
ASSIEDRGWNEQF
>TRBJ2-7|TRBV28
ASSLPPGPSPYEQY
>TRBJ2-3|TRBV29-1
SVPAAADTQY
>TRBJ2-7|TRBV5-1
ASSVSETTEQY
>TRBJ1-1|TRBV15
ATSRVTGTEAF
>TRBJ2-4|TRBV19
ASSIAENIQY
>TRBJ1-2|TRBV2
ASSGKGVYGYT
>TRBJ1-1|TRBV12-5
ASGLQVNTEAF
>TRBJ1-5|TRBV19
ASSMWEGQPQH
>TRBJ1-1|TRBV18
ASSLAPGQLNTEAF
>TRBJ2-7|TRBV6-6
ASSAQGAGQY
>TRBJ2-2|TRBV9
ASSVAFKLGRPNTGELF
>TRBJ2-2|TRBV5-4
ASSLDRKVRTGELF
>TRBJ2-3|TRBV4-2
ASSQGLSTDTQY
>TRBJ2-7|TRBV2
AGGQGAVNEQY
>TRBJ2-7|TRBV29-1
SARNSVYEQY
>TRBJ1-3|TRBV6-5
ASSYAPTSSGNTIY
>TRBJ2-7|TRBV5-1
ASSPAPGQSSYEQY
>TRBJ2-4|TRBV2
ASSVEGGLNIQY
>TRBJ2-1|TRBV19
ASSIRVTEQF
>TRBJ1-2|TRBV10-2
ASRPGFNYGYT
>TRBJ2-4|TRBV18
ASSPPPTSGSTKNIQY